The next 6 T cell receptor beta chains were all read from a single sample in a study of cytomegalovirus exposure and HLA in healthy donors. Primers for the PCR totalled 60 Vbeta and 13 Jbeta. The protocol was immunoSEQ multiplex PCR, while the TCRdb copy is restricted to in-frame clones and leaves out a portion. The sample lists some 110,000 clones; 73% were seen once. Sequencing was done on a sample of PBMCs. These receptors all come from a man between 60 and 75 years old in good health and CMV-seropositive.

The genes are TRBV5-6 and TRBJ2-5, with 7 bases lining up with TRBD2. The better agreement between TRBJ2-7 and the DNA end casts doubt on the J call. The CDR3 extends over 13 amino acids. Germline CDR1 is SGHDT and CDR2 is YYEEEE. CDR3 in DNA: TGTGCCAGCAGCTTAGGGACTACCTACGAGCAGTACTTC. As protein: CASSLGTTYEQYF.

This clone occurred a few times. This rearrangement joins TRBV7-2 to TRBJ2-5; 8 bases map to TRBD1. CDR3 length equals 17 residues. Looked up from germline, CDR1 is SGHTA and CDR2 is FQGNSA. The ends lost 5 bases at V and 4 bases at J; junction bases unmatched: 15. The chain's CDR3 is CASSQTASSGGPETQYF. The CDR3 bases are TGTGCCAGCAGCCAGACGGCTTCCTCAGGGGGCCCAGAGACCCAGTACTTC.

The chain links TRBV5-4 to TRBJ2-5, with D possibly being TRBD2 (6 bases). Trimming shortened V by 6 bases and J by 2 bases, and 20 bases separated the two germline ends. The CDR3 sequence is 16 residues long. Germline values: CDR1 SGHNT, CDR2 YYREEE (reference sequence). CDR3 sequence (DNA): TGTGCCAGCACCCCGGGGGACCCGGACTTACAAGAGACCCAGTACTTC. This codes for CASTPGDPDLQETQYF.

V gene TRBV5-4 combines with J gene TRBJ2-3, with TRBD2 identical over 8 bases. The germline V gene has CDR1 SGHNT and CDR2 YYREEE (reference sequence). There are 15 residues in the CDR3. Trimming at V came to 3 bases and at J to 1 base, leaving 4 bases not matched to a gene. CDR3 residues: CASSYSGAGTDTQYF. The CDR3, as DNA: TGTGCCAGCAGCTATAGCGGGGCTGGCACAGATACGCAGTATTTT.

In its sample, this clone was seen a few times. This chain joins TRBV6-1 and TRBJ2-7; D is possibly TRBD1 (6 bases). From germline, CDR1 is MNHNS and CDR2 SASEGT. V lost 6 bases, J lost 1 base, and 16 bases lay in between. This CDR3 has 15 amino acids. The chain's CDR3 is CASRVSGVHSYEQYF. The CDR3 nucleotides are TGTGCCAGCAGGGTATCAGGGGTCCATTCCTACGAGCAGTACTTC.

In the case of this clone: Within the sample, other DNA sequences also encode this same CDR3. This chain joins TRBV7-2 and TRBJ2-3, with 10 bases fitting TRBD2. Trimming cost V 1 base and J 3 bases; bases outside gene matches: 4. The CDR3 is made up of 16 amino acids. Germline V gene data show CDR1 as SGHTA and CDR2 as FQGNSA. The CDR3 DNA follows: TGTGCCAGCAGCTTAGGTGCTAGCGGGGGTACAGATACGCAGTATTTT. The encoded protein is CASSLGASGGTDTQYF.